This is a list of T cell receptor beta chains from one sample in a study of kidney transplant recipient with SARS-CoV-2 infection. TCRdb re-analysed the reads in MiXCR, keeping a single row per CDR3 protein. Of fewer than 250,000 distinct CDR3 sequences listed, around 30% are singletons. Here the sequenced sample was a blood sample, taken at baseline and on roughly day 110 from a kidney transplant recipient. These receptor sequences come from a male patient aged 30 to 40 who had COVID-19 and was a kidney transplant recipient. Some T cells may be supplied by the graft donor. CDR3s include the opening cysteine and the closing phenylalanine or tryptophan. Each record gives: J gene, clone size, D gene, V gene, CDR3 protein, CDR3 DNA. D genes are given only for firm matches. Size tells how often a clone was seen (once, few, many) or the class of an expanded clone, and some rows leave it out.

J: TRBJ2-5
size: -
D: -
V: TRBV28
CDR3: CAGRNWPDKEETQYF
DNA: TGTGCCGGCAGGAATTGGCCGGATAAGGAAGAGACCCAGTACTTC

J: TRBJ2-3
size: few
D: TRBD2
V: TRBV11-3
CDR3: CASSLGGGEEDTQYF
DNA: TGTGCCAGCAGCTTAGGGGGGGGAGAGGAAGATACGCAGTATTTT

J: TRBJ1-2
size: many
D: -
V: TRBV12-5
CDR3: CASGAILLQGKTYGYTF
DNA: TGTGCTAGTGGTGCGATACTTTTGCAGGGAAAGACCTATGGCTACACCTTC

J: TRBJ2-3
size: -
D: -
V: TRBV19
CDR3: CASRRQAGTDTQYF
DNA: TGTGCCAGTAGGAGACAGGCCGGCACAGATACGCAGTATTTT

J: TRBJ2-7
size: many
D: -
V: TRBV4-1
CDR3: CASSKVLRASSYEQYF
DNA: TGCGCCAGCAGCAAGGTCTTACGGGCCTCCTCCTACGAGCAGTACTTC

J: TRBJ2-5
size: -
D: -
V: TRBV30
CDR3: CAWSDYRAKYF
DNA: TGTGCCTGGAGCGACTACAGGGCAAAGTACTTC

J: TRBJ1-2
size: many
D: -
V: TRBV4-3
CDR3: CASSENQGRRKTYGYTF
DNA: TGCGCCAGCAGCGAGAACCAAGGACGTCGAAAGACCTATGGCTACACCTTC

J: TRBJ1-2
size: many
D: -
V: TRBV7-6
CDR3: CASSGVDESRKTYGYTF
DNA: TGTGCCAGCAGCGGCGTGGATGAATCTCGAAAGACCTATGGCTACACCTTC

J: TRBJ1-2
size: many
D: -
V: TRBV18
CDR3: CASSSAPGPYGYTF
DNA: TGTGCCAGCTCATCAGCACCGGGACCCTATGGCTACACCTTC

J: TRBJ2-2
size: many
D: -
V: TRBV20-1
CDR3: CSAALQRTGELFF
DNA: TGCAGTGCTGCCTTACAGCGCACCGGGGAGCTGTTTTTT

J: TRBJ2-1
size: -
D: TRBD2
V: TRBV18
CDR3: CASPRQWTSGKNEQFF
DNA: TGTGCCAGCCCACGACAGTGGACTAGCGGGAAAAATGAGCAGTTCTTC

J: TRBJ2-3
size: -
D: -
V: TRBV11-2
CDR3: CASSLKRASTDTQYF
DNA: TGTGCCAGCAGCCTTAAGCGGGCCTCCACAGATACGCAGTATTTT

J: TRBJ1-1
size: many
D: -
V: TRBV6-6
CDR3: CASSLRQNTEAFF
DNA: TGTGCCAGCAGTTTACGACAGAACACTGAAGCTTTCTTT

J: TRBJ1-2
size: many
D: -
V: TRBV19
CDR3: CASSQWETNRKTYGYTF
DNA: TGTGCCAGTAGTCAATGGGAGACAAATCGAAAGACCTATGGCTACACCTTC

J: TRBJ1-2
size: many
D: -
V: TRBV11-2
CDR3: CASSFGAHYGYTF
DNA: TGTGCCAGCAGCTTCGGGGCCCACTATGGCTACACCTTC

J: TRBJ1-2
size: few
D: -
V: TRBV5-1
CDR3: CASRSLSVRKTYGYTF
DNA: TGCGCCAGCCGTAGTCTATCGGTTCGAAAGACCTATGGCTACACCTTC

J: TRBJ2-5
size: -
D: TRBD2
V: TRBV2
CDR3: CASCSGTCRTQYF
DNA: TGTGCCAGCTGTAGCGGGACCTGCCGGACCCAGTACTTC

J: TRBJ2-3
size: few
D: TRBD2
V: TRBV29-1
CDR3: CSVEGAGATDTQYF
DNA: TGCAGCGTGGAGGGAGCGGGGGCCACAGATACGCAGTATTTT

J: TRBJ2-2
size: -
D: -
V: TRBV3-1
CDR3: CASSVKGPISGLTGELFF
DNA: TGTGCCAGCAGCGTTAAAGGTCCCATTTCAGGCTTGACCGGGGAGCTGTTTTTT

J: TRBJ1-2
size: many
D: -
V: TRBV19
CDR3: CASSVPGQALGDYGYTF
DNA: TGTGCCAGTAGTGTCCCGGGACAAGCCCTAGGGGACTATGGCTACACCTTC

J: TRBJ2-2
size: many
D: -
V: TRBV2
CDR3: CASTRTAANTGELFF
DNA: TGTGCCAGCACCAGGACAGCCGCGAACACCGGGGAGCTGTTTTTT

J: TRBJ1-2
size: many
D: -
V: TRBV6-1
CDR3: CASSAWRSMRKTYGYTF
DNA: TGTGCCAGCAGTGCGTGGCGCTCTATGCGAAAGACCTATGGCTACACCTTC

J: TRBJ2-7
size: few
D: -
V: TRBV6-2/TRBV6-3
CDR3: CASSYGRALSYEQYF
DNA: TGTGCCAGCAGTTACGGCAGGGCCCTCTCCTACGAGCAGTACTTC

J: TRBJ1-1
size: many
D: TRBD1
V: TRBV2
CDR3: CASSETGGLTEAFF
DNA: TGTGCCAGCAGTGAGACAGGGGGCCTGACTGAAGCTTTCTTT

J: TRBJ1-1
size: many
D: -
V: TRBV6-1
CDR3: CASSDSGTPLPAFF
DNA: TGTGCCAGCAGTGATTCCGGGACCCCCTTGCCAGCTTTCTTT

J: TRBJ2-7
size: many
D: TRBD1
V: TRBV30
CDR3: CAWSRDSQSYEQYF
DNA: TGTGCCTGGAGCAGGGACAGCCAATCCTACGAGCAGTACTTC